These 5 T cell receptor beta chains were sequenced from one sample in a study of T cell repertoires in cytomegalovirus infection. TCRdb reprocessed the reads via MiXCR and lists one record per CDR3 protein. The profile shows about 530,000 distinct CDR3 sequences, approximately 26% of them singletons. The material sequenced was PBMCs. The origin of the receptors is a human donor in good health (CMV status not recorded). Some clones in this sample may be carry-over from other donors' samples.

This clonotype was seen a handful of times. V usage is TRBV6-6 and J usage is TRBJ2-5; 8 bases line up with TRBD2. CDR1 is MNHNY, CDR2 SVGAGI, per germline (reference sequence). The CDR3 totals 17 residues. Trimming cost V 0 bases and J 1 base; bases outside gene matches: 7. Here the CDR3 DNA reads TGTGCCAGCAGTTACTCTCTTGCGGGAGGTATCCAAGAGACCCAGTACTTC. It is translated as CASSYSLAGGIQETQYF.

This clonotype has at least ten counts. V gene TRBV11-2 combines with J gene TRBJ2-1; 8 bases are a match to TRBD2. Germline-derived CDR1 and CDR2 are SGHAT and FQNNGV. The CDR3 spans 15 residues. J lost 10 bases, V lost 1 base, and 9 bases had no gene match. In nucleotides, the CDR3 is TGTGCCAGCAGCTTAGCTCTCGGGGGGGTGCGGGAGCAGTTCTTC. Protein product: CASSLALGGVREQFF.

In this sample, this clonotype turned up many times. The chain employs TRBV7-6 and TRBJ2-2; 8 bases match TRBD2. The CDR3 is made up of 17 amino acids. Germline-derived CDR1 and CDR2 are SGHVS and FNYEAQ. The V and J ends lost 1 base and 5 bases, in that order; junction bases with no gene match: 9. CDR3: CASSLGPGLGTTGELFF. DNA of the CDR3: TGTGCCAGCAGCTTAGGTCCGGGACTAGGAACGACCGGGGAGCTGTTTTTT.

V usage is TRBV7-6 and J usage is TRBJ1-5; D not resolved. Trimming left V 0 bases short and J 5 bases short, with 14 bases between. Germline-derived CDR1 and CDR2 are SGHVS and FNYEAQ. The CDR3 loop spans 16 amino acids. CDR3 region: CASSLAEAGRDQPQHF. The CDR3 nucleotides are TGTGCCAGCAGCTTAGCAGAGGCAGGTCGGGATCAGCCCCAGCATTTT.

This clonotype was counted once. The V and J genes are TRBV10-3 and TRBJ1-2, with D possibly TRBD1 on 5 matching bases. The CDR3 contains 15 residues. V lost 3 bases and J 1 base, leaving 12 bases between the germline ends. CDR1 is ENHRY and CDR2 is SYGVKD in the germline V gene. The CDR3, as DNA: TGTGCCATCAGTGACCTGGACAAACTTAACTATGGCTACACCTTC. Protein sequence: CAISDLDKLNYGYTF.